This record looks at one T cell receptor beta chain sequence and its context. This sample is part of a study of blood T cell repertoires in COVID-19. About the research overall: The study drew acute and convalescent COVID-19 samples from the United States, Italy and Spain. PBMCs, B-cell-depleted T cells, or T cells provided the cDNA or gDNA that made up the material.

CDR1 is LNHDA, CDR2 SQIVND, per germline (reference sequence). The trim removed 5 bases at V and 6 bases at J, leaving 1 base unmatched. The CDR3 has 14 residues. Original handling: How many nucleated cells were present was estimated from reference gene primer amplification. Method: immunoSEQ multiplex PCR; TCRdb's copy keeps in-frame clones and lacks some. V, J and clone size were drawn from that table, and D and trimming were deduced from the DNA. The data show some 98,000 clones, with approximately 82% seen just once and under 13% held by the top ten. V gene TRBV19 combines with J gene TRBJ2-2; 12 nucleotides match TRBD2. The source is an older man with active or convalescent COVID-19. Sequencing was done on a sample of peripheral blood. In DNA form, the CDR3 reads TGTGCCAGTAGTCGACTAGCGGGGGCCGGGGAGCTGTTTTTT. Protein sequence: CASSRLAGAGELFF.